A selection of T cell receptor beta chains follows, all from one sample in a study of regulatory T cells in long-lasting Graves disease. One entry per CDR3 protein, called by TCRdb with MiXCR from the multiplex PCR reads. The data show a few hundred thousand distinct CDR3 sequences, 13% to 15% seen once. The same specimen was also included in a second study, on T cells in Graves' hyperthyroidism and ophthalmopathy.

Sample: peripheral blood mononuclear cells (PBMCs), taken at new diagnosis, from a patient treated with antithyroid drugs. The receptors here all came from a woman aged 45 to 65 with Graves disease. Each CDR3 is given with its conserved first and last residue. D genes are given only for firm matches.

V	J	D	CDR3
TRBV4-2	TRBJ1-2	TRBD1	CASSQDRRTGDGYTF
TRBV7-9	TRBJ2-3	TRBD2	CASNLAGLASDTQYF
TRBV12-3/TRBV12-4	TRBJ2-1	.	CASSLTRKGVSYNEQFF
TRBV12-3/TRBV12-4	TRBJ1-1	.	CASSNQGRTEAFF
TRBV28	TRBJ2-5	TRBD2	CASRKRLARQTQYF
TRBV29-1	TRBJ2-1	.	CSVGPSEQFF
TRBV9	TRBJ2-7	TRBD2	CASSPPYSREGLSYEQYF
TRBV28	TRBJ1-5	.	CASSLSGGTIQPQHF
TRBV5-1	TRBJ2-1	.	CASSLGLHSEQFF
TRBV29-1	TRBJ1-6	TRBD1	CSVVDGDRDNSPLHF
TRBV7-9	TRBJ1-4	.	CASSPVESTNEKLFF
TRBV7-9	TRBJ2-5	.	CASSYLGEETQYF
TRBV5-1	TRBJ2-7	TRBD1	CASSRDTGAALYEQYF
TRBV24-1	TRBJ2-3	.	CATSGRTITDTQYF
TRBV12-3/TRBV12-4	TRBJ2-5	.	CASSSTPGAGTQYF
TRBV3-1	TRBJ2-2	.	CASSFNTLAGTGELFF
TRBV19	TRBJ1-5	.	CASSIVLGIRSNQPQHF
TRBV7-2	TRBJ1-4	TRBD1	CASSPDRWNEKLFF
TRBV14	TRBJ2-5	.	CASSQGGGYNEQYF
TRBV6-1	TRBJ1-1	.	CAADDQGPTEAFF
TRBV30	TRBJ2-3	.	CAWGRGFSDTQYF
TRBV19	TRBJ2-1	.	CASSITPSQYNEQFF
TRBV9	TRBJ2-2	.	CASRVSGDTGELFF
TRBV30	TRBJ1-1	TRBD1	CAWSRTGGSTEAFF
TRBV9	TRBJ2-1	TRBD2	CASSPSKFSGSGVEQFF
TRBV7-2	TRBJ2-7	.	CASSLEVQRLSYEQYF
TRBV13	TRBJ2-5	.	CASSSGAGETQYF
TRBV6-2/TRBV6-3	TRBJ2-7	TRBD1	CASSYGTGGLPYEQYF
TRBV28	TRBJ2-1	.	CASSLSATQGRSYNEQFF